Following are 7 T cell receptor beta chains from one sample sequenced in a study of vaccination effects on CD4 cells after COVID-19. Sequencing followed a ViraFEST assay step that expanded antigen-specific CD4+ T cells with viral peptide pools. Subsequent to roughly 10 days of culture, CD4+ T cells were isolated. A positive SARS-CoV-2 PCR test fell between March and December 2020. Participants were vaccinated with two doses of either the BNT162b2 or mRNA-1273 vaccine. Antigens for these TCRs are unknown. Clones were sequenced by immunoSEQ multiplex PCR, and TCRdb holds only the in-frame ones, with some missing. The sample shows 17,000 or so clones, over 60% of them seen only once. This specimen consisted of CD4+ T cells from PBMCs cultured with SARS-CoV-2 spike peptides, obtained after COVID-19 vaccination. The receptors here all came from a human donor who had a prior SARS-CoV-2 infection.

The rearrangement links TRBV5-1 to TRBJ1-2, with 8 bases identical to TRBD1. V was clipped by 0 bases and J by 8 bases; unmatched bases: 6. CDR3 length: 14 residues. From germline, CDR1 is SGHRS and CDR2 YFSETQ. In nucleotides, the CDR3 is TGCGCCAGCAGCTTGGGACAGGGGTCCGGGGGCTACACCTTC. Translation gives CASSLGQGSGGYTF.

CDR3 loop: CASRQYPGELFF. CDR3 coding DNA: TGTGCCAGCAGGCAGTACCCCGGGGAGCTGTTTTTT. The J gene is TRBJ2-2, the V gene TRBV6-5, with D hard to call. This CDR3 has 12 amino acids. The germline V gene encodes CDR1 MNHEY and CDR2 SVGAGI. The ends were cut back, 6 bases at V and 6 bases at J, with 8 bases in the middle.

This clone was picked up one time. The chain carries TRBV7-8 and TRBJ2-2; 14 positions agree with TRBD2. The V segment lost 5 bases and the J segment 5 bases; nucleotides outside the gene matches: 7. CDR1 SGHVS and CDR2 FQNEAQ come from the germline V gene. CDR3 length: 17 amino acids. CDR3 coding DNA: TGTGCCAGCAGCCCGGGACTAGCGGGGGCAAGGACCGGGGAGCTGTTTTTT. Translating it yields CASSPGLAGARTGELFF. Based on the CDR3 plus reference TRBV7-8 and TRBJ2-2, the full variable domain is GAGVSQSPRYKVAKRGQDVALRCDPISGHVSLFWYQQALGQGPEFLTYFQNEAQLDKSGLPSDRFFAERPEGSVSTLKIQRTQQEDSAVYLCASSPGLAGARTGELFFGEGSRLTVL.

The chain couples TRBV7-3 to TRBJ2-7, with D maybe TRBD2 (5 bases). Trimming took 3 bases from V and 4 from J, leaving 13 bases between them. Germline CDR1 SGHTA, CDR2 FQGTGA. This CDR3 contains 14 residues. CDR3 residues: CASSFSPGNYEQYF. The CDR3 DNA follows: TGTGCCAGCAGCTTCTCCCCGGGGAATTACGAGCAGTACTTC.

The chain combines TRBV15 with TRBJ2-5, with TRBD1 matching over 8 bases. The J segment lost 4 bases and the V segment lost 0 bases, leaving 10 bases of the junction unmatched. Per the germline V gene, CDR1 is LNHNV and CDR2 is YYDKDF (reference sequence). The length of the CDR3 is 17 residues. The CDR3 protein is CATSREFGQGQLETQYF. The CDR3 region has the DNA TGTGCCACCAGCAGAGAGTTTGGACAGGGACAGTTAGAGACCCAGTACTTC.

The J gene is TRBJ1-1, the V gene TRBV5-1; TRBD1 agrees at 10 bases. The J segment lost 4 bases and the V segment lost 4 bases, leaving 4 bases of the junction unmatched. CDR1 and CDR2 from the germline V gene are SGHRS and YFSETQ. The CDR3 is 14 amino acids. The CDR3 nucleotides read TGCGCCAGCAGCAGAGACAGGGGGCCCACTGAAGCTTTCTTT. This translates into CASSRDRGPTEAFF.

The V call is TRBV27, the J call TRBJ1-2; TRBD1 matches 7 bases. Trimming removed 6 bases from V and 7 bases from J; junction bases left unmatched: 17. The V gene's germline CDR1 is MNHEY and CDR2 SMNVEV (reference sequence). The CDR3 has 16 amino acids. CDR3 residues: CASSRTTGSVLIGYTF. The DNA of the CDR3 is TGTGCCAGCAGCCGAACGACAGGGAGCGTATTAATTGGCTACACCTTC.